This is a list of T cell receptor beta chains from one sample in a study of Tregs in tolerant kidney transplant recipients. Generated by immunoSEQ multiplex PCR, the TCRdb table keeps only in-frame clones and is missing some. Here the sample spans fewer than 60,000 clones, around 90% being singletons. Material: CD8+ T cells from blood (PBMCs), obtained 24 months after the transplant. The receptors originated from a human patient who received a combined kidney and bone marrow transplant. A share of the T cells may be of graft donor origin. The CDR3 runs from the conserved cysteine through the conserved F or W. D genes are given only for firm matches. Size is stated for part of the rows, as once, few or many counts, or as a class when the clone is expanded.

TRBJ2-1 | TRBV2 | TRBD2 | NA | TGTGCCAGCAGTGTTTCCGCGGGGGGCCTCTACAATGAGCAGTTCTTC | CASSVSAGGLYNEQFF
TRBJ2-7 | TRBV27 | TRBD2 | NA | TGTGCCAGCTCCCTAGCGGTCTCCTACGAGCAGTACTTC | CASSLAVSYEQYF
TRBJ1-5 | TRBV7-6 | TRBD1 | NA | TGTGCCAGCAGCTGGGGACAGGGAGATCAGCCCCAGCATTTT | CASSWGQGDQPQHF
TRBJ2-7 | TRBV29-1 | NA | NA | TGCAGCGTTGAAGGTTCCGAGCCAGGGCATGCATCCTACGAGCAGTACTTC | CSVEGSEPGHASYEQYF
TRBJ1-2 | TRBV2 | NA | few | TGTGCCAGCCTTACCGGGGATGGCTATGGCTACACCTTC | CASLTGDGYGYTF
TRBJ1-6 | TRBV7-7 | TRBD1 | NA | TGTGCCAGCAGCCCCGGGACAGAGGATAATTCACCCCTCCACTTT | CASSPGTEDNSPLHF
TRBJ2-7 | TRBV4-3 | NA | NA | TGCGCCAGCAGCCAACATGACGACAGCTCCTACGAGCAGTACTTC | CASSQHDDSSYEQYF
TRBJ1-1 | TRBV4-2 | NA | NA | TGTGCCAGCAGCCAAGATTGGGCGAACACTGAAGCTTTCTTT | CASSQDWANTEAFF
TRBJ2-7 | TRBV19 | NA | once | TGTGCCAGTAGTACAGGGCCCTACGAGCAGTACTTC | CASSTGPYEQYF
TRBJ1-2 | TRBV9 | NA | NA | TGTGCCAGCAGCGGGCGCGGAGTCTACACCTTC | CASSGRGVYTF
TRBJ2-7 | TRBV9 | TRBD1 | NA | TGTGCCAGCAGCGCCACTAACTCCGACAGGGGAGAAGACTCCTACGAGCAGTACTTC | CASSATNSDRGEDSYEQYF
TRBJ2-1 | TRBV6-1 | TRBD2 | NA | TGTGCCAGCACCTCCGGGACTAAGCAGTTCTTC | CASTSGTKQFF
TRBJ2-3 | TRBV4-3 | NA | NA | TGCGCCAGCAGCCCAGGGACACTCACAGATACGCAGTATTTT | CASSPGTLTDTQYF
TRBJ1-2 | TRBV9 | NA | NA | TGTGCCAGCAGCGTAGGACACTTTGGCTACACCTTC | CASSVGHFGYTF
TRBJ2-1 | TRBV7-2 | NA | NA | TGTGCCAGCAGCTTAGGCGGGAATCGGTTCTTC | CASSLGGNRFF
TRBJ2-1 | TRBV7-2 | NA | few | TGTGCCAGCAGATCCACAGGTTTTGAGCAGTTCTTC | CASRSTGFEQFF
TRBJ2-7 | TRBV25-1 | NA | few | TGTGCCAGCACCGGGACACTCGACTCGGGGGAGCAGTACTTC | CASTGTLDSGEQYF